This is a list of T cell receptor beta chains from one sample in a study of T-cell reconstitution after alpha-beta-depleted transplantation in children. TCRdb re-called the PCR reads with MiXCR, one entry per CDR3 protein. The sample shows hundreds of thousands of distinct CDR3 sequences, 7% to 9% of them seen only once. The sequences come from PBMCs, mostly from graft donor cells, collected 360 days after TCRalphabeta/CD19-depleted stem cell transplant. Every receptor here comes from a male patient between 2 and 10 years old who had a stem cell transplant for acute myeloid leukemia, so the T cells may come from the graft donor. Both conserved end residues are part of each CDR3. D genes are given only for firm matches.

j_call	v_call	d_call	cdr3_aa
TRBJ2-4	TRBV15	.	CATSIDSYLLAKNIQYF
TRBJ2-7	TRBV29-1	TRBD2	CSVQIAGESYEQYF
TRBJ2-2	TRBV20-1	.	CSASDTKNTGELFF
TRBJ2-1	TRBV20-1	TRBD2	CSARRGGPDNEQFF
TRBJ1-6	TRBV7-2	TRBD1	CASSLAGQAFSPLHF
TRBJ2-1	TRBV29-1	TRBD2	CSVEDPLGGASLVSDNEQFF
TRBJ1-1	TRBV20-1	TRBD1	CSARHRGSTEAFF
TRBJ2-4	TRBV3-1	TRBD2	CASRKRGASQNIQYF
TRBJ2-5	TRBV29-1	.	CSAWGTQETQYF
TRBJ2-7	TRBV29-1	TRBD2	CSVSSGEIYEQYF
TRBJ2-3	TRBV6-2/TRBV6-3	.	CASSYVTESDTQYF
TRBJ1-2	TRBV4-1	TRBD1	CASSQGTGQSGGYTF
TRBJ2-5	TRBV5-1	TRBD1	CASSSIGTEQETQYF
TRBJ2-2	TRBV20-1	TRBD1	CSARRYRGQRSGELFF
TRBJ2-2	TRBV15	.	CATSREPGTNTGELFF
TRBJ1-1	TRBV25-1	.	CASSEWGGEAFF
TRBJ2-1	TRBV29-1	.	CSAGLYNEQFF
TRBJ2-5	TRBV11-2	TRBD2	CASSRLAGVETQYF
TRBJ2-1	TRBV20-1	.	CSASRGTYNEQFF
TRBJ2-3	TRBV27	.	CASSFVELRGMTDTQYF
TRBJ2-5	TRBV12-3/TRBV12-4	.	CASVRLGQETQYF
TRBJ2-4	TRBV5-1	.	CASSLGQGRNIQYF
TRBJ2-7	TRBV4-2	.	CASSLRTNVYEQYF
TRBJ2-2	TRBV12-3/TRBV12-4	TRBD1	CASSLGQGVGTGELFF
TRBJ2-5	TRBV20-1	TRBD2	CSASPGSRGETQYF
TRBJ1-1	TRBV5-1	TRBD1	CASSRTGLNTEAFF
TRBJ2-3	TRBV29-1	TRBD2	CSVPPPGLATDTQYF